The rows below give T cell receptor beta chains drawn from one sample of a study of shared clonotypes between healthy human individuals. Profiled with immunoSEQ multiplex PCR; TCRdb holds only in-frame clones, not every one. This table holds about 450,000 clones, roughly 83% found once. Sequencing was carried out using PBMCs. The receptor set was obtained from a woman aged 40-49 years in good health. Some clones in this sample may be carry-over from other donors' samples. The CDR3 runs from the conserved cysteine through the conserved F or W. A D gene is named only where the DNA matches it firmly. Clone size is shown for a subset of rows, as once, few, many or a class of expanded clone.

j_call: TRBJ2-2; d_call: .; v_call: TRBV5-4; clone_size: .; cdr3_aa: CASSLGPGDPNTGELFF; cdr3_nt: TGTGCCAGCAGCTTGGGCCCGGGGGACCCGAACACCGGGGAGCTGTTTTTT
j_call: TRBJ1-1; d_call: .; v_call: TRBV11-2; clone_size: few; cdr3_aa: CASSLSAGRAEAFF; cdr3_nt: TGTGCCAGCAGCTTATCAGCGGGGCGGGCTGAAGCTTTCTTT
j_call: TRBJ1-1; d_call: .; v_call: TRBV19; clone_size: .; cdr3_aa: CATTLRGDTEAFF; cdr3_nt: TGTGCCACCACCCTTCGGGGGGACACTGAAGCTTTCTTT
j_call: TRBJ2-2; d_call: TRBD2; v_call: TRBV19; clone_size: .; cdr3_aa: CASSPVSAGGPGELFF; cdr3_nt: TGTGCCAGTAGTCCCGTGTCAGCGGGAGGGCCCGGGGAGCTGTTTTTT
j_call: TRBJ2-5; d_call: TRBD2; v_call: TRBV27; clone_size: .; cdr3_aa: CASSSLGGGGQETQYF; cdr3_nt: TGTGCCAGCAGTTCCCTCGGGGGGGGTGGCCAAGAGACCCAGTACTTC
j_call: TRBJ1-1; d_call: .; v_call: TRBV6-6; clone_size: once; cdr3_aa: CASSDAQGGVTEAFF; cdr3_nt: TGTGCCAGCAGTGACGCACAGGGTGGGGTCACTGAAGCTTTCTTT
j_call: TRBJ1-1; d_call: .; v_call: TRBV4-3; clone_size: .; cdr3_aa: CASSQGVAGRTEAFF; cdr3_nt: TGCGCCAGCAGCCAAGGAGTGGCAGGGAGGACTGAAGCTTTCTTT
j_call: TRBJ2-1; d_call: TRBD1; v_call: TRBV7-3; clone_size: .; cdr3_aa: CASSRTGGNEQFF; cdr3_nt: TGTGCCAGCAGCCGCACAGGGGGGAATGAGCAGTTCTTC
j_call: TRBJ2-2; d_call: .; v_call: TRBV5-1; clone_size: .; cdr3_aa: CASSLTRGELFF; cdr3_nt: TGCGCCAGCAGCTTGACTAGGGGGGAGCTGTTTTTT
j_call: TRBJ2-1; d_call: TRBD2; v_call: TRBV7-8; clone_size: .; cdr3_aa: CASSLPGGGRGYNEQFF; cdr3_nt: TGTGCCAGCAGCTTACCCGGGGGGGGGCGCGGTTACAATGAGCAGTTCTTC
j_call: TRBJ2-2; d_call: .; v_call: TRBV28; clone_size: .; cdr3_aa: CASSPRVGYRLAGELFF; cdr3_nt: TGTGCCAGCAGTCCGAGGGTGGGCTACAGGTTGGCCGGGGAGCTGTTTTTT
j_call: TRBJ2-7; d_call: TRBD2; v_call: TRBV30; clone_size: .; cdr3_aa: CAWSVALAGAGYEQYF; cdr3_nt: TGTGCCTGGAGTGTAGCGCTAGCGGGAGCGGGCTACGAGCAGTACTTC
j_call: TRBJ2-6; d_call: TRBD1; v_call: TRBV13; clone_size: .; cdr3_aa: CASSLTGAGANVLTF; cdr3_nt: TGTGCCAGCAGCTTGACAGGGGCTGGGGCCAACGTCCTGACTTTC
j_call: TRBJ1-1; d_call: TRBD1; v_call: TRBV11-2; clone_size: few; cdr3_aa: CASSHRTGGIMNTEAFF; cdr3_nt: TGTGCCAGCAGCCATCGGACAGGGGGAATTATGAACACTGAAGCTTTCTTT
j_call: TRBJ2-5; d_call: .; v_call: TRBV5-1; clone_size: .; cdr3_aa: CASSLGTGKETQYF; cdr3_nt: TGCGCCAGCAGCTTGGGAACAGGGAAAGAGACCCAGTACTTC
j_call: TRBJ1-5; d_call: .; v_call: TRBV29-1; clone_size: .; cdr3_aa: CSVGEEQPQHF; cdr3_nt: TGCAGCGTTGGGGAGGAACAGCCCCAGCATTTT
j_call: TRBJ1-2; d_call: .; v_call: TRBV27; clone_size: .; cdr3_aa: CASSWGKGEIYGYTF; cdr3_nt: TGTGCCAGCAGTTGGGGGAAGGGGGAGATCTATGGCTACACCTTC
j_call: TRBJ1-2; d_call: .; v_call: TRBV19; clone_size: .; cdr3_aa: CASNPSRNDGYTF; cdr3_nt: TGTGCCAGTAATCCGTCGCGTAACGATGGCTACACCTTC
j_call: TRBJ2-1; d_call: TRBD1; v_call: TRBV5-1; clone_size: .; cdr3_aa: CASSLASGTAAEEQFF; cdr3_nt: TGCGCCAGCAGCTTGGCCTCCGGGACAGCGGCCGAGGAGCAGTTCTTC
j_call: TRBJ2-6; d_call: .; v_call: TRBV27; clone_size: .; cdr3_aa: CASSSYRSGANVLTF; cdr3_nt: TGTGCCAGCAGTTCGTATCGCTCTGGGGCCAACGTCCTGACTTTC
j_call: TRBJ2-5; d_call: .; v_call: TRBV28; clone_size: .; cdr3_aa: CASRTPGETQYF; cdr3_nt: TGTGCCAGCAGGACGCCAGGGGAGACCCAGTACTTC
j_call: TRBJ2-5; d_call: .; v_call: TRBV2; clone_size: .; cdr3_aa: CASSGRGGETQYF; cdr3_nt: TGTGCCAGCAGTGGTAGGGGAGGCGAGACCCAGTACTTC
j_call: TRBJ2-3; d_call: .; v_call: TRBV11-2; clone_size: .; cdr3_aa: CASSLAPSERDTQYF; cdr3_nt: TGTGCCAGCAGCTTAGCCCCCTCTGAGCGCGATACGCAGTATTTT
j_call: TRBJ2-7; d_call: .; v_call: TRBV28; clone_size: .; cdr3_aa: CASTPGGQRYYEQYF; cdr3_nt: TGTGCCAGCACCCCCGGGGGACAGCGCTATTACGAGCAGTACTTC
j_call: TRBJ1-1; d_call: .; v_call: TRBV5-1; clone_size: .; cdr3_aa: CASSVQVNTEAFF; cdr3_nt: TGCGCCAGCAGCGTGCAGGTGAACACTGAAGCTTTCTTT
j_call: TRBJ2-2; d_call: TRBD1; v_call: TRBV9; clone_size: many; cdr3_aa: CASSPRGRGELFF; cdr3_nt: TGTGCCAGCAGCCCCAGGGGGCGCGGGGAGCTGTTTTTT
j_call: TRBJ2-7; d_call: .; v_call: TRBV13; clone_size: .; cdr3_aa: CASSGTAGRGSEQYF; cdr3_nt: TGTGCCAGCAGCGGGACCGCTGGCAGGGGAAGCGAGCAGTACTTC
j_call: TRBJ2-1; d_call: .; v_call: TRBV28; clone_size: few; cdr3_aa: CASAIASEQFF; cdr3_nt: TGTGCCAGCGCTATAGCTAGTGAGCAGTTCTTC
j_call: TRBJ1-3; d_call: TRBD1; v_call: TRBV28; clone_size: .; cdr3_aa: CASSLGQGVGNTIYF; cdr3_nt: TGTGCCAGCAGTTTGGGACAGGGGGTCGGAAACACCATATATTTT
j_call: TRBJ2-4; d_call: .; v_call: TRBV30; clone_size: .; cdr3_aa: CAWSDEVPKNIQYF; cdr3_nt: TGTGCCTGGAGTGATGAGGTTCCCAAAAACATTCAGTACTTC
j_call: TRBJ2-2; d_call: .; v_call: TRBV11-2; clone_size: .; cdr3_aa: CASSFRPGDIQHGSGELFF; cdr3_nt: TGTGCCAGCAGCTTTAGGCCCGGGGACATACAACATGGGTCCGGGGAGCTGTTTTTT
j_call: TRBJ2-4; d_call: .; v_call: TRBV10-1; clone_size: few; cdr3_aa: CASSEFRDLAKNIQYF; cdr3_nt: TGCGCCAGCAGTGAATTTAGGGATCTAGCCAAAAACATTCAGTACTTC
j_call: TRBJ2-7; d_call: .; v_call: TRBV12-5; clone_size: .; cdr3_aa: CASGIIERLLREQYF; cdr3_nt: TGTGCTAGTGGTATTATTGAGCGGCTTTTGAGGGAGCAGTACTTC
j_call: TRBJ2-5; d_call: TRBD2; v_call: TRBV6-1; clone_size: .; cdr3_aa: CASSESGSGRETQYF; cdr3_nt: TGTGCCAGCAGTGAAAGCGGGAGCGGGCGAGAGACCCAGTACTTC
j_call: TRBJ2-2; d_call: TRBD2; v_call: TRBV7-3; clone_size: .; cdr3_aa: CASSLPSGRNTGELFF; cdr3_nt: TGTGCCAGCAGCTTACCTAGCGGGAGGAACACCGGGGAGCTGTTTTTT
j_call: TRBJ2-1; d_call: TRBD1; v_call: TRBV9; clone_size: .; cdr3_aa: CASSPRQGSNEQFF; cdr3_nt: TGTGCCAGCAGCCCGAGACAGGGTTCCAATGAGCAGTTCTTC
j_call: TRBJ2-1; d_call: .; v_call: TRBV27; clone_size: .; cdr3_aa: CASSLGEGRLFF; cdr3_nt: TGTGCCAGCAGTTTGGGTGAGGGCCGACTGTTCTTC
j_call: TRBJ2-3; d_call: TRBD2; v_call: TRBV7-9; clone_size: once; cdr3_aa: CASSIRLAGSTDTQYF; cdr3_nt: TGTGCCAGCAGCATTCGACTAGCGGGATCTACAGATACGCAGTATTTT
j_call: TRBJ2-3; d_call: TRBD1; v_call: TRBV7-2; clone_size: .; cdr3_aa: CASSSGGRSFGDTQYF; cdr3_nt: TGTGCCAGCAGCTCAGGGGGACGGTCCTTTGGAGATACGCAGTATTTT
j_call: TRBJ2-6; d_call: .; v_call: TRBV6-6; clone_size: .; cdr3_aa: CASSGRGGTGANVLTF; cdr3_nt: TGTGCCAGCAGTGGAAGGGGGGGGACTGGGGCCAACGTCCTGACTTTC
j_call: TRBJ2-7; d_call: TRBD1; v_call: TRBV28; clone_size: .; cdr3_aa: CASSSDRTVTYEQYF; cdr3_nt: TGTGCCAGCAGTTCGGACAGGACAGTCACCTACGAGCAGTACTTC
j_call: TRBJ2-7; d_call: TRBD1; v_call: TRBV4-2; clone_size: .; cdr3_aa: CASSRNPGQGADEQYF; cdr3_nt: TGTGCCAGCAGCCGGAATCCTGGACAGGGGGCTGACGAGCAGTACTTC
j_call: TRBJ1-3; d_call: TRBD1; v_call: TRBV10-3; clone_size: many; cdr3_aa: CASLRDRGENTIYF; cdr3_nt: TGTGCCTCTCTGAGGGACAGGGGAGAAAACACCATATATTTT
j_call: TRBJ2-5; d_call: TRBD2; v_call: TRBV25-1; clone_size: .; cdr3_aa: CASSESRSLGGETQYF; cdr3_nt: TGTGCCAGCAGTGAAAGTCGGAGCCTGGGAGGGGAGACCCAGTACTTC
j_call: TRBJ2-1; d_call: TRBD2; v_call: TRBV4-1; clone_size: .; cdr3_aa: CASSQQKGLAGNEQFF; cdr3_nt: TGCGCCAGCAGCCAACAGAAGGGACTAGCGGGCAATGAGCAGTTCTTC
j_call: TRBJ1-1; d_call: .; v_call: TRBV7-9; clone_size: .; cdr3_aa: CASSLVVSLNTEAFF; cdr3_nt: TGTGCCAGCAGCTTAGTGGTCAGTTTGAACACTGAAGCTTTCTTT
j_call: TRBJ2-7; d_call: TRBD2; v_call: TRBV15; clone_size: many; cdr3_aa: CATQREGRHEQYF; cdr3_nt: TGTGCCACCCAACGGGAGGGCCGGCACGAGCAGTACTTC
j_call: TRBJ2-5; d_call: TRBD2; v_call: TRBV15; clone_size: .; cdr3_aa: CATSSLSGHYSGRETQYF; cdr3_nt: TGTGCCACCAGCAGCCTTAGCGGGCACTACTCCGGGAGGGAGACCCAGTACTTC
j_call: TRBJ2-5; d_call: .; v_call: TRBV18; clone_size: .; cdr3_aa: CASSPAGVETQYF; cdr3_nt: TGTGCCAGCTCACCAGCAGGGGTAGAGACCCAGTACTTC
j_call: TRBJ1-5; d_call: TRBD1; v_call: TRBV28; clone_size: .; cdr3_aa: CASSLGQGYRQPQHF; cdr3_nt: TGTGCCAGCAGCCTGGGACAGGGGTATCGCCAGCCCCAGCATTTT
j_call: TRBJ1-1; d_call: .; v_call: TRBV7-3; clone_size: .; cdr3_aa: CASSRRGRTEAFF; cdr3_nt: TGTGCCAGCAGCAGACGGGGGAGGACTGAAGCTTTCTTT
j_call: TRBJ2-3; d_call: .; v_call: TRBV4-1; clone_size: .; cdr3_aa: CASSQDPEREIADTQYF; cdr3_nt: TGCGCCAGCAGCCAAGATCCGGAACGGGAGATAGCAGATACGCAGTATTTT
j_call: TRBJ2-5; d_call: TRBD2; v_call: TRBV11-2; clone_size: .; cdr3_aa: CASSTRLAGGQETQYF; cdr3_nt: TGTGCCAGCAGCACCAGACTAGCGGGAGGGCAAGAGACCCAGTACTTC
j_call: TRBJ1-2; d_call: .; v_call: TRBV29-1; clone_size: .; cdr3_aa: CSVEGPEDGYTF; cdr3_nt: TGCAGCGTTGAAGGCCCGGAAGATGGCTACACCTTC
j_call: TRBJ1-1; d_call: .; v_call: TRBV21-1; clone_size: .; cdr3_aa: CASSKGGTGGRGTEAFF; cdr3_nt: TGTGCCAGCAGCAAAGGTGGAACAGGGGGCAGAGGGACTGAAGCTTTCTTT
j_call: TRBJ2-1; d_call: .; v_call: TRBV11-2; clone_size: .; cdr3_aa: CASRLGRDEQFF; cdr3_nt: TGTGCCAGCAGACTGGGAAGGGACGAGCAGTTCTTC
j_call: TRBJ2-1; d_call: .; v_call: TRBV4-3; clone_size: few; cdr3_aa: CASSQDVSFYNEQFF; cdr3_nt: TGCGCCAGCAGCCAAGACGTTTCCTTCTACAATGAGCAGTTCTTC
j_call: TRBJ1-4; d_call: .; v_call: TRBV5-1; clone_size: .; cdr3_aa: CASSLSPEHEKLFF; cdr3_nt: TGCGCCAGCAGCTTAAGTCCGGAACATGAAAAACTGTTTTTT
j_call: TRBJ2-1; d_call: TRBD2; v_call: TRBV29-1; clone_size: .; cdr3_aa: CSVETAGELVDNEQFF; cdr3_nt: TGCAGCGTTGAAACTGCGGGAGAGTTAGTTGACAATGAGCAGTTCTTC
j_call: TRBJ1-6; d_call: .; v_call: TRBV5-1; clone_size: .; cdr3_aa: CASRKDYNSPLHF; cdr3_nt: TGCGCCAGCAGGAAGGACTATAATTCACCCCTCCACTTT